The clone carrying this T cell receptor (beta chain) was picked up many times. Its antigen is as yet unknown. The CDR3 extends over 15 amino acids. Germline assignment: CDR1 LNHNV and CDR2 YYDKDF (reference sequence). V lost 0 bases, J lost 6 bases, and 12 bases lay in between. These data originate in a study of regulatory T cells in long-lasting Graves disease. Study-level points and caveats: In persistent patients, shared public clonotypes (2,741) outnumbered those in new patients (almost 1,000).

CDR3-region Arm-PCR and iRepertoire HTBI primers produced the TCR beta libraries. TCRdb reprocessed the multiplex PCR reads with MiXCR, giving one entry per CDR3 protein. The data hold hundreds of thousands of distinct CDR3 sequences, with roughly 21% observed a single time. Specified time point: persistent/refractory GD, antithyroid drugs over 5 years with positive TRAb. PBMCs provided the RNA from which the TCR library was made. The clonotype was recovered from a female donor with Graves disease. This rearrangement joins TRBV15 to TRBJ2-4, with TRBD2 as a possible D gene (5 bases). The sample consisted of peripheral blood mononuclear cells (PBMCs), taken when the disease was refractory, from a patient treated with antithyroid drugs. This chain's CDR3 is CATSRDWTAGNIQYF. DNA of the CDR3: TGTGCCACCAGCAGAGATTGGACGGCGGGAAACATTCAGTACTTC.